This TCR beta chain was profiled in a study of T cells in Graves' hyperthyroidism and ophthalmopathy. This clonotype appeared many times. Amplification of TCR beta CDR3 regions used RNA as the template. TCR CDR3 underwent first-round RT-PCR with the HTBI primer set. TCRdb reanalysed the multiplex PCR reads using MiXCR and keeps one entry per CDR3 protein. Of hundreds of thousands of distinct CDR3 sequences in the sample, approximately 44% were seen once. V dropped 5 bases and J dropped 0; count of bases not matched to a gene: 3. The length of the CDR3 is 16 residues. The germline V gene has CDR1 ENHRY and CDR2 SYGVKD.

Sequenced sample: peripheral blood or thyroid tissue (not recorded which). The source of this sequence is a woman younger than 30 with Graves' hyperthyroidism. The chain joins TRBV10-3 to TRBJ2-2, with 10 bases fitting TRBD1. The CDR3 protein is CAISRQGASNTGELFF. The CDR3 DNA follows: TGTGCCATCAGTCGACAGGGGGCCTCGAACACCGGGGAGCTGTTTTTT.